The 27 T cell receptor beta chains listed next were all sequenced from one sample in a study of blood T cell repertoires in COVID-19 (dated by TCRdb to the early 2020s). The library was generated by the immunoSEQ multiplex PCR assay. The clones in this table, taken by TCRdb from immuneACCESS, are in-frame only. Not every clone is retained; where verified, under half of the shortfall comes from an unresolved V gene, and the cause of the rest is unknown. For this sample there are fewer than 300,000 clones; 88% appear just once. Over 4% of the sample lies in the top ten. Specimen: peripheral blood. Every receptor here comes from a man aged 55-75 years who had recovered from COVID-19.

This chain uses TRBV7-2 with TRBJ1-5; unclear D gene. V lost 1 base and J lost 5, with 15 bases in between. The CDR3 is 16 residues long. Germline V gives CDR1 SGHTA, CDR2 FQGNSA. CDR3 amino acids: CASSLDRPAGDQPQHF. The CDR3 region has the DNA TGTGCCAGCAGCTTAGATAGACCGGCCGGAGATCAGCCCCAGCATTTT.

The chain carries TRBV7-6 and TRBJ2-1; 7 bases fit TRBD1. The CDR3 runs 15 residues. The trim removed 1 base at V and 5 bases at J, leaving 5 bases unmatched. Looked up from germline, CDR1 is SGHVS and CDR2 is FNYEAQ. The CDR3 protein is CASSLGGGAHNEQFF. DNA for the CDR3: TGTGCCAGCAGCTTAGGAGGGGGCGCACACAATGAGCAGTTCTTC.

Points on this clone: At one of its ends the junction is not consistent with the germline gene, which may arise from a read error. This chain uses TRBV5-1 with TRBJ2-7; 7 nucleotides agree with TRBD1. This CDR3 is 14 amino acids long. In germline, CDR1 is SGHRS, CDR2 YFSETQ. The CDR3 coding sequence is TGCGCCAGCAGCGTTGGCAGGGGGTCCTTCGAGCAGTACTTC. This codes for CASSVGRGSFEQYF.

V is TRBV27 and J is TRBJ2-5, with D hard to call. Per the germline V gene, CDR1 is MNHEY and CDR2 is SMNVEV (reference sequence). The V end was cut by 4 bases, the J end by 4 bases, with 10 bases between. CDR3 length: 13 amino acids. CDR3 bases: TGTGCCAGCAGTTCGTTTGCGCGAGAGACCCAGTACTTC. This sequence encodes CASSSFARETQYF.

The J gene is TRBJ1-4, the V gene TRBV3-1 (or the pseudogene TRBV3-2), with 11 bases that match TRBD1. The CDR3 runs 14 residues. V gave up 5 bases and J gave up 8 bases; unmatched junction bases: 4. Per the germline V gene, CDR1 is LGHDT and CDR2 is YNNKEL (reference sequence). CDR3 in DNA: TGTGCCAGCAGCGACCGGGACAGGGGGGAAAAACTGTTTTTT. Translation: CASSDRDRGEKLFF.

V and J are TRBV19 and TRBJ1-6, with D maybe TRBD1 (6 bases). Trimming pared 5 bases from V and 0 bases from J, leaving 20 bases between. Germline-derived CDR1 and CDR2 are LNHDA and SQIVND (reference sequence). The CDR3 contains 19 residues. CDR3 in amino acids: CASSPTGALPSSYNSPLHF. CDR3 sequence (DNA): TGTGCCAGTAGTCCGACAGGAGCCCTTCCGAGCTCCTATAATTCACCCCTCCACTTT.

The rearrangement uses TRBV6-5 and TRBJ2-5; TRBD1 matches 11 bases. This CDR3 contains 16 residues. Germline V gene lookup returns CDR1 MNHEY and CDR2 SVGAGI. The junction had 4 bases not matched to a gene; V was cut back by 0 bases and J by 4 bases. The CDR3 protein is CASSYSGTGGVETQYF. CDR3 nucleotide sequence: TGTGCCAGCAGTTACTCCGGGACAGGGGGTGTAGAGACCCAGTACTTC.

The V call is TRBV5-1, the J call TRBJ2-7; 9 nucleotides align to TRBD1. The CDR3 length is 15 residues. After removal of 0 bases from V and 7 bases from J, the junction contained 8 bases not matched to a gene. Germline CDR1 and CDR2: SGHRS and YFSETQ. The CDR3 sequence is CASSLGEDRGNEQYF. CDR3 DNA: TGCGCCAGCAGCTTGGGGGAAGACAGGGGGAATGAGCAGTACTTC.

The genes are TRBV27 and TRBJ1-5; D is perhaps TRBD1 (5 bases). Trimming shortened V by 6 bases and J by 7 bases, and 22 bases separated the two germline ends. The V gene's germline CDR1 is MNHEY and CDR2 SMNVEV (reference sequence). The CDR3 totals 16 residues. This chain's CDR3 is CASRPNMGQAWQPQHF. Written as DNA, the CDR3 is TGTGCCAGCAGACCGAATATGGGGCAGGCGTGGCAGCCCCAGCATTTT.

The genes are TRBV19 and TRBJ1-5; D possibly corresponds to TRBD1 (6 bases). The CDR3 runs to 11 residues. The germline V gene encodes CDR1 LNHDA and CDR2 SQIVND (reference sequence). V gave up 11 bases and J gave up 5 bases, with 10 bases separating them. The CDR3 loop is CASPGDQPQHF. CDR3 bases: TGTGCCTCCCCAGGGGATCAGCCCCAGCATTTT.

This sequence joins TRBV14 and TRBJ1-1; maybe TRBD1 (6 bases). The germline V and J ends were trimmed by 4 bases and 3 bases, with 9 bases remaining between them. Germline CDR1 SGHDN, CDR2 FVKESK. The CDR3 sequence is 13 residues long. CDR3 in DNA: TGTGCCAGCAGCCCAACAGGGTACACTGAAGCTTTCTTT. As protein: CASSPTGYTEAFF.

The gene calls are TRBV3-1 (or the pseudogene TRBV3-2) and TRBJ1-2; D possibly corresponds to TRBD1 (6 bases). Germline lookup yields CDR1 LGHDT and CDR2 YNNKEL (reference sequence). V gave up 5 bases and J gave up 6 bases, with 13 bases separating them. The length of the CDR3 is 13 residues. CDR3 residues: CASSERDTNGYTF. CDR3 in DNA: TGTGCCAGCAGCGAGAGGGACACTAATGGCTACACCTTC.

V and J are TRBV6-4 and TRBJ1-1, with 9 bases aligning to TRBD1. There are 19 residues in the CDR3. Germline CDR1 is MRHNA and CDR2 is SNTAGT. Trimming took 3 bases from V and 0 from J; bases not matched to a gene: 14. The DNA of the CDR3 is TGTGCCAGCAGTGAAGATGGGATGGGGACAGGGACCATGAACACTGAAGCTTTCTTT. Translating it yields CASSEDGMGTGTMNTEAFF.

The J gene is TRBJ2-5, the V gene TRBV27; D might be TRBD2 (6 bases). The CDR3 spans 14 residues. V was clipped by 5 bases and J by 5 bases, with 15 bases between them. CDR1 is MNHEY and CDR2 is SMNVEV in the germline V gene (reference sequence). CDR3 DNA sequence: TGTGCCAGCAGTACCAGGGTAGCGGATGAGACCCAGTACTTC. This sequence encodes CASSTRVADETQYF.

The CDR3 sequence: CASSERDRFETQYF. As DNA, the CDR3 is TGTGCCAGCAGTGAAAGAGACAGGTTCGAGACCCAGTACTTC. This chain connects TRBV2 to TRBJ2-5; D might be TRBD1 (6 bases). There are 14 residues in the CDR3. From germline, CDR1 is SNHLY and CDR2 FYNNEI. The ends were cut back, 2 bases at V and 5 bases at J, with 12 bases in the middle. Looking up the rest from reference TRBV2 and TRBJ2-5 gives the full variable domain: EPEVTQTPSHQVTQMGQEVILRCVPISNHLYFYWYRQILGQKVEFLVSFYNNEISEKSEIFDDQFSVERPDGSNFTLKIRSTKLEDSAMYFCASSERDRFETQYFGPGTRLLVL.

The gene calls are TRBV7-9 and TRBJ2-2; possible D gene TRBD2, 6 bases. V gave up 4 bases and J gave up 0 bases, with 12 bases separating them. The CDR3 contains 16 residues. The V gene's germline CDR1 is SEHNR and CDR2 FQNEAQ (reference sequence). The CDR3 bases are TGTGCCAGCAGCTATAGACGGGGGACGAACACCGGGGAGCTGTTTTTT. It yields the protein CASSYRRGTNTGELFF.

The CDR3 protein is CASSLNPGGNTEAFF. The CDR3 DNA follows: TGTGCCAGCAGCTTAAATCCAGGAGGTAACACTGAAGCTTTCTTT. This chain connects TRBV7-2 to TRBJ1-1; D is uncertain. From germline, CDR1 is SGHTA and CDR2 FQGNSA. V was clipped by 2 bases and J by 2 bases, with 12 bases between them. This CDR3 region has 15 residues.

V is TRBV5-8 and J is TRBJ1-5; D gene uncertain. This CDR3 is built from 15 residues. Trimming shortened V by 2 bases and J by 2 bases, and 11 bases separated the two germline ends. Germline V gene sequence: CDR1 SGHTS, CDR2 YDEGEE. DNA for the CDR3: TGTGCCAGCAGCTTCATCACGAGGGGCAATCAGCCCCAGCATTTT. Residues: CASSFITRGNQPQHF.

This chain uses TRBV28 with TRBJ1-2, with 10 positions matching TRBD1. The germline V gene has CDR1 MDHEN and CDR2 SYDVKM. The V segment lost 7 bases and the J segment 1 base; nucleotides outside the gene matches: 15. This CDR3 spans 18 amino acids. The DNA for the CDR3 is TGTGCCAGCAACCGGCCGGGACGGGGGACAGGGGTTAACTATGGCTACACCTTC. Translated: CASNRPGRGTGVNYGYTF.

The chain employs TRBV20-1 and TRBJ2-7; D is perhaps TRBD2 (5 bases). The V and J ends lost 3 bases and 2 bases respectively, with 11 bases between them. From germline, CDR1 is DFQATT and CDR2 SNEGSKA (reference sequence). The CDR3 totals 13 residues. Written as DNA, the CDR3 is TGCAGTGCTAGTAAGACTACAGCCTACGAGCAGTACTTC. Amino acid sequence: CSASKTTAYEQYF.

This chain uses TRBV27 with TRBJ2-5; perhaps TRBD2 as D (5 bases). This CDR3 comprises 15 residues. The V end lost 5 bases, the J end lost 1 base, and 14 bases lay between the germline ends. CDR1 and CDR2 from the germline V gene are MNHEY and SMNVEV (reference sequence). The CDR3 nucleotides are TGTGCCAGCAGTCCCTCGGGGAGACCCCAAGAGACCCAGTACTTC. As protein: CASSPSGRPQETQYF.

The chain uses TRBV12-3 or TRBV12-4 and TRBJ2-5; 7 positions agree with TRBD1. The CDR3 spans 11 residues. V lost 6 bases and J lost 8; bases outside the gene matches: 3. DNA of the CDR3: TGTGCCAGCAGCAGACAGGGAACCCAGTACTTC. The encoded protein is CASSRQGTQYF.

V usage is TRBV18 and J usage is TRBJ1-4, with TRBD1 matching over 9 bases. In germline, CDR1 is KGHSH, CDR2 LQKENI. V was pared by 3 bases and J by 5 bases, with 7 bases of the junction left unmatched. The CDR3 length is 16 residues. This CDR3 reads CASSPRGQGTNEKLFF. The CDR3 DNA sequence: TGTGCCAGCTCACCTCGGGGACAGGGAACGAATGAAAAACTGTTTTTT.

This clone showed up just a few times. The V call is TRBV6-5, the J call TRBJ1-2; tentatively, D is TRBD1 (5 bases). Trimming took 2 bases from V and 5 from J, leaving 9 bases between them. The germline V gene has CDR1 MNHEY and CDR2 SVGAGI. This CDR3 is 13 amino acids long. The CDR3 region has the DNA TGTGCCAGCAGTTACCCCGGGACTTATGGCTACACCTTC. Protein product: CASSYPGTYGYTF.

The rearrangement links TRBV6-5 to TRBJ2-2; 7 positions agree with TRBD2. Germline trimming cut 6 bases from V and 5 bases from J; bases unmatched to any gene: 3. Germline assignment: CDR1 MNHEY and CDR2 SVGAGI. The CDR3 runs to 13 residues. The CDR3 sequence: CASRAGVTGELFF. As DNA, the CDR3 is TGTGCCAGCAGGGCGGGGGTTACCGGGGAGCTGTTTTTT.

The J gene is TRBJ1-2, the V gene TRBV4-1, with a tentative D call TRBD1 (5 bases). Per the germline V gene, CDR1 is MGHRA and CDR2 is YSYEKL. The CDR3 spans 15 residues. Trimming removed 0 bases from V and 1 base from J, with 9 bases in between. CDR3 residues: CASSQDRGINYGYTF. The CDR3 DNA follows: TGCGCCAGCAGCCAAGATCGGGGGATTAACTATGGCTACACCTTC.

The chain carries TRBV14 and TRBJ2-7, with 12 bases matching TRBD1. This CDR3 comprises 14 residues. The J segment lost 8 bases and the V segment lost 4 bases, leaving 6 bases of the junction unmatched. Germline CDR1 is SGHDN and CDR2 is FVKESK. The CDR3 spells CASSPGQGAPKQYF. The CDR3 bases are TGTGCCAGCAGCCCGGGACAGGGGGCCCCGAAGCAGTACTTC.